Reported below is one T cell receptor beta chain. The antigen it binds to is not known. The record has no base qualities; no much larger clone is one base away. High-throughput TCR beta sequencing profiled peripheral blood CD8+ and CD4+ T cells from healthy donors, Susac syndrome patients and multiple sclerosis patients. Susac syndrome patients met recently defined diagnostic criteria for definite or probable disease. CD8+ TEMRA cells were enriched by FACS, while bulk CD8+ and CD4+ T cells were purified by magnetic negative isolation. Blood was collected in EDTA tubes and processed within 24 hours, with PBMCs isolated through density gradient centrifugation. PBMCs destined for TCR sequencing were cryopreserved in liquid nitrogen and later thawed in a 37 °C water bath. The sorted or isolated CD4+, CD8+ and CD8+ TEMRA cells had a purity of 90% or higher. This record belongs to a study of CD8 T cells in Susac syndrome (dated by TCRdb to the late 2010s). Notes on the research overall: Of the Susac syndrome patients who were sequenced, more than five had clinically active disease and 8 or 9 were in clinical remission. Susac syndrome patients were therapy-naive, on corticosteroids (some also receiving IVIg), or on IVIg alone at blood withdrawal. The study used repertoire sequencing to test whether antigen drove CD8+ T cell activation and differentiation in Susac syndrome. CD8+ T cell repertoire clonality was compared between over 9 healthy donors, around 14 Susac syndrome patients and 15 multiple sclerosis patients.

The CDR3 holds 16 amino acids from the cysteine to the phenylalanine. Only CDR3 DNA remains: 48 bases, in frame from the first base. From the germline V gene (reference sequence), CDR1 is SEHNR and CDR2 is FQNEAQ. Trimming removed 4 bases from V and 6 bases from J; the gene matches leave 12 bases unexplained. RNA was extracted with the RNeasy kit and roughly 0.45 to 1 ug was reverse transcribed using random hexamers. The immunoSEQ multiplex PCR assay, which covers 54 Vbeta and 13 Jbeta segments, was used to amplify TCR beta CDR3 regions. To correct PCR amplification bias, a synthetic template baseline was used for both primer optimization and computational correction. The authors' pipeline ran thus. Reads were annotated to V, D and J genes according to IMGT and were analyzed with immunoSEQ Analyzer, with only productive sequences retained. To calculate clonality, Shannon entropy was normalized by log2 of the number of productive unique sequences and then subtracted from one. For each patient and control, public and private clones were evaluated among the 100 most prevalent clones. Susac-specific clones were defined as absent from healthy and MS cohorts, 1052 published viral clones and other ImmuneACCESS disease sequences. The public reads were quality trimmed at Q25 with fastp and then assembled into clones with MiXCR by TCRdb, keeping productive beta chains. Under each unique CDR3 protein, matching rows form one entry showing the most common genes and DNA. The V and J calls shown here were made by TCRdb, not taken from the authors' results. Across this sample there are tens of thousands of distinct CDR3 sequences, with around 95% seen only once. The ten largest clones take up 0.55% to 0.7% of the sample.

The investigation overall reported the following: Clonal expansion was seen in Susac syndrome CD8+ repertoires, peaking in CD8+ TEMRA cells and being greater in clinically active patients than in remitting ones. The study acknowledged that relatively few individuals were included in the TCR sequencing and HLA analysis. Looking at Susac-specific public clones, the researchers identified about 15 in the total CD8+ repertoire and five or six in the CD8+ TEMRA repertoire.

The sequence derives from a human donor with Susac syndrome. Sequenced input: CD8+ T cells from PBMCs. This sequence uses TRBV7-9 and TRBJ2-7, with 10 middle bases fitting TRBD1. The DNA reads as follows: TGTGCCAGCAGCTACGGAGGCTGGGACAGGGGTCGCGAGCAGTACTTC. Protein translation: CASSYGGWDRGREQYF. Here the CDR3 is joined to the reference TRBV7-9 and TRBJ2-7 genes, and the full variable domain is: DTGVSQNPRHKITKRGQNVTFRCDPISEHNRLYWYRQTLGQGPEFLTYFQNEAQLEKSRLLSDRFSAERPKGSFSTLEIQRTEQGDSAMYLCASSYGGWDRGREQYFGPGTRLTVT.